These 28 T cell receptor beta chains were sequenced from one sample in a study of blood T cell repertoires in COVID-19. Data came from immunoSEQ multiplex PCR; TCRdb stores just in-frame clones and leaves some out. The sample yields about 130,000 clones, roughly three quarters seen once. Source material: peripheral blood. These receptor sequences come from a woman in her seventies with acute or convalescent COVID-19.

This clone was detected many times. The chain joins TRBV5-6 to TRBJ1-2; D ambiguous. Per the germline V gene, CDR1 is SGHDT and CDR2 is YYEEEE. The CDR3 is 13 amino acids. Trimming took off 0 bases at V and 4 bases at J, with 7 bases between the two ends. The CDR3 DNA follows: TGTGCCAGCAGCTTGGGTCCCAGCTATGGCTACACCTTC. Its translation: CASSLGPSYGYTF. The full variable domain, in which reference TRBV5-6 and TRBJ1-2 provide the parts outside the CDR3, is DAGVTQSPTHLIKTRGQQVTLRCSPKSGHDTVSWYQQALGQGPQFIFQYYEEEERQRGNFPDRFSGHQFPNYSSELNVNALLLGDSALYLCASSLGPSYGYTFGSGTRLTVV.

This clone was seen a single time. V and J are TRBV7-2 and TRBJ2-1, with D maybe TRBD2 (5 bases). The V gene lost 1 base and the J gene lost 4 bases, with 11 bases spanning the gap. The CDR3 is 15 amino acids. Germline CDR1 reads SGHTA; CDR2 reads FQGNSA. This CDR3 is CASSLVGSDYNEQFF. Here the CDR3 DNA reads TGTGCCAGCAGCTTAGTTGGTAGCGATTACAATGAGCAGTTCTTC.

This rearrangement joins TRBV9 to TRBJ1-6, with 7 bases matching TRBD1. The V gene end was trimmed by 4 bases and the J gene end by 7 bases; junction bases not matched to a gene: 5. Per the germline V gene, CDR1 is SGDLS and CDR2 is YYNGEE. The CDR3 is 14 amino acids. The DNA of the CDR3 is TGTGCCAGCAGCCAAACGACAGGGAATTCACCCCTCCACTTT. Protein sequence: CASSQTTGNSPLHF. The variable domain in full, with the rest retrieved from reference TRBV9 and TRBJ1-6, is DSGVTQTPKHLITATGQRVTLRCSPRSGDLSVYWYQQSLDQGLQFLIQYYNGEERAKGNILERFSAQQFPDLHSELNLSSLELGDSALYFCASSQTTGNSPLHFGNGTRLTVT.

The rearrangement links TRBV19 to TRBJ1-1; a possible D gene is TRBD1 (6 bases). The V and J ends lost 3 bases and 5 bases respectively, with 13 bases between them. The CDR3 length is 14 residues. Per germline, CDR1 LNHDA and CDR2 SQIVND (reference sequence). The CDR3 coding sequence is TGTGCCAGTAGTATCCCGGGACAAGGGACTGAAGCTTTCTTT. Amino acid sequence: CASSIPGQGTEAFF.

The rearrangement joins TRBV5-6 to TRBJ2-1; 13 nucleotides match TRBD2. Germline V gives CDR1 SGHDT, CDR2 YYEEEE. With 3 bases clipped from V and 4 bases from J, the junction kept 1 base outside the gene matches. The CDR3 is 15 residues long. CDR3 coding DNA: TGTGCCAGCAGCTCACTAGCGGGGGGGTACAATGAGCAGTTCTTC. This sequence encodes CASSSLAGGYNEQFF.

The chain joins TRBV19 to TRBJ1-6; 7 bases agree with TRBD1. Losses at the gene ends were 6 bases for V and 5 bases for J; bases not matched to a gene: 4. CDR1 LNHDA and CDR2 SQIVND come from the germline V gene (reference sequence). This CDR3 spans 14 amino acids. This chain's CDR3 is CASRQTGHNSPLHF. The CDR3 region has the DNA TGTGCCAGTAGGCAGACAGGGCATAATTCACCCCTCCACTTT.

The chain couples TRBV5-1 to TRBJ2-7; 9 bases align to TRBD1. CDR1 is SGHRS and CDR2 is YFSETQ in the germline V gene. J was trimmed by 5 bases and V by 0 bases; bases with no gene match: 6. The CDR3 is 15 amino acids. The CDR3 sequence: CASSLEGTGTDEQYF. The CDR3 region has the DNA TGCGCCAGCAGCTTGGAGGGGACAGGGACGGACGAGCAGTACTTC.

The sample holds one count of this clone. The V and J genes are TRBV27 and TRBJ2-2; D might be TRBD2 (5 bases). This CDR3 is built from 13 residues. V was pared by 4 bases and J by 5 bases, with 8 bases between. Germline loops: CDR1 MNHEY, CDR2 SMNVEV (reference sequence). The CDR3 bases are TGTGCCAGCAGTTCCAGAGGGACCGGGGAGCTGTTTTTT. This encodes CASSSRGTGELFF.

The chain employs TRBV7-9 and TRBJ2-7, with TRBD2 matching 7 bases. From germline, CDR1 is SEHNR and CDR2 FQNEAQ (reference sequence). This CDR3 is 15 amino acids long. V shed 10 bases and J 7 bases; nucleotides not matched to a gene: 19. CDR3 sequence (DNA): TGTGCCATCGACACGGGGACTACTCTCCCTCGGGAGCAGTACTTC. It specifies CAIDTGTTLPREQYF.

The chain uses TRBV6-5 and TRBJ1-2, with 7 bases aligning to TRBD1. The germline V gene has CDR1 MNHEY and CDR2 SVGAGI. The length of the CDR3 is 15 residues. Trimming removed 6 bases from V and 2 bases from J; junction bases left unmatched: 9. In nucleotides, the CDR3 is TGTGCCAGCAGAAAGGGGGCAGAAGGAAACTATGGCTACACCTTC. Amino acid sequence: CASRKGAEGNYGYTF.

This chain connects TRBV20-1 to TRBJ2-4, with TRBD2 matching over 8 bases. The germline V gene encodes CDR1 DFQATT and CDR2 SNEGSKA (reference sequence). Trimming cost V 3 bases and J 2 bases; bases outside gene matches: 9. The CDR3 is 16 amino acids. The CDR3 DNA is TGCAGTGCTAGTGTATTGGCGGGGGGTTCCAAAAACATTCAGTACTTC. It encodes CSASVLAGGSKNIQYF.

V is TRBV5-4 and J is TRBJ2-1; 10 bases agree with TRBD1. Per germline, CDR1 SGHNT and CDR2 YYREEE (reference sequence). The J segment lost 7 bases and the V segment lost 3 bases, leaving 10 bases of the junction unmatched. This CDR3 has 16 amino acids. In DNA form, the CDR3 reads TGTGCCAGCAGCTCCAAGCCGGGGGGACAGGGGAATGAGCAGTTCTTC. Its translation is CASSSKPGGQGNEQFF.

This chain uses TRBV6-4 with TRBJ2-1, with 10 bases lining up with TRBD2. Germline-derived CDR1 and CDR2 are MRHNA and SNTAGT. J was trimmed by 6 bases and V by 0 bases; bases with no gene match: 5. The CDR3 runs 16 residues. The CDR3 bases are TGTGCCAGCAGTGACTCTTGGACTAGCGGTCCCAATGAGCAGTTCTTC. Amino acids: CASSDSWTSGPNEQFF.

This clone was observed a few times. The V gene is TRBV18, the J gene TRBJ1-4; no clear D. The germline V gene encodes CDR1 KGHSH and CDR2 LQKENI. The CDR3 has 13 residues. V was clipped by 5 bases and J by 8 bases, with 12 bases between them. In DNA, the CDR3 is TGTGCCAGCTCATCGCCGGGGTCGGAAAAACTGTTTTTT. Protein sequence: CASSSPGSEKLFF.

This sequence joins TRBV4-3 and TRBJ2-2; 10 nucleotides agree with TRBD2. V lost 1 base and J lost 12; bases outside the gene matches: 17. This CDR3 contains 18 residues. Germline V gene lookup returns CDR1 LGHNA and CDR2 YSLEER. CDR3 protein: CASSQGASGGLTYLKLFF. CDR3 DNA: TGCGCCAGCAGCCAAGGGGCTAGCGGGGGCCTTACCTACTTGAAGCTGTTTTTT.

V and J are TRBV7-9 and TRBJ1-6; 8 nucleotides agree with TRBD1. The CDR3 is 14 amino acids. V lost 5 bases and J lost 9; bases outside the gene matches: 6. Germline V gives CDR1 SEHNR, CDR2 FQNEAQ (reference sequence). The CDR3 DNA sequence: TGTGCCAGCAGCCCCGACAGGGGAGGTTCACCCCTCCACTTT. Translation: CASSPDRGGSPLHF.

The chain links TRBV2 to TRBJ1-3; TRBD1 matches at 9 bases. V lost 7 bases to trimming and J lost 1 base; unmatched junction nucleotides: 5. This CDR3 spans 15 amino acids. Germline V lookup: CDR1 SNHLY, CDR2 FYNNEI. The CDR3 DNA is TGTGCCAGCAACCCACAGGGGGCGTCTGGAAACACCATATATTTT. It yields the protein CASNPQGASGNTIYF.

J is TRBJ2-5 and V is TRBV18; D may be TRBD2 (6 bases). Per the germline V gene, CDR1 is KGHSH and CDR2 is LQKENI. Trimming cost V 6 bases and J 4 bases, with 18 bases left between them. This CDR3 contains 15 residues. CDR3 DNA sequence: TGTGCCAGCTCCGCGGCCCTATCCGGGGGAGAGACCCAGTACTTC. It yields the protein CASSAALSGGETQYF.

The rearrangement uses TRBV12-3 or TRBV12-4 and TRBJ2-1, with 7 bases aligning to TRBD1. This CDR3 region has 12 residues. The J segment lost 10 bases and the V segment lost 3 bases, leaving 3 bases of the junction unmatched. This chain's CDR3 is CASSFQTGEQFF. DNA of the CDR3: TGTGCCAGCAGTTTCCAGACAGGGGAGCAGTTCTTC.

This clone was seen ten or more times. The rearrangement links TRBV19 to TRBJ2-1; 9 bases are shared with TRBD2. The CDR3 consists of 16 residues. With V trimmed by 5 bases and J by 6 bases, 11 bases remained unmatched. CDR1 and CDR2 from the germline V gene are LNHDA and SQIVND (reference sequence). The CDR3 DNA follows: TGTGCCAGTAGTGCCTACCTAGCGGGGCCGCCCAATGAGCAGTTCTTC. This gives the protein CASSAYLAGPPNEQFF. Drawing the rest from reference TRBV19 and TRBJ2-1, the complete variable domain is DGGITQSPKYLFRKEGQNVTLSCEQNLNHDAMYWYRQDPGQGLRLIYYSQIVNDFQKGDIAEGYSVSREKKESFPLTVTSAQKNPTAFYLCASSAYLAGPPNEQFFGPGTRLTVL.

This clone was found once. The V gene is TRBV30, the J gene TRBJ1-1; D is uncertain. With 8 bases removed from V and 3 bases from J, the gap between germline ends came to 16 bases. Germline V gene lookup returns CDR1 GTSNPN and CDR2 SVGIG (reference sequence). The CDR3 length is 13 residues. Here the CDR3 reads CARKPDTDTEAFF. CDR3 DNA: TGTGCCCGAAAACCCGACACCGACACTGAAGCTTTCTTT. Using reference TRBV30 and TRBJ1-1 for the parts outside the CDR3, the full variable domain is SQTIHQWPATLVQPVGSPLSLECTVEGTSNPNLYWYRQAAGRGLQLLFYSVGIGQISSEVPQNLSASRPQDRQFILSSKKLLLSDSGFYLCARKPDTDTEAFFGQGTRLTVV.

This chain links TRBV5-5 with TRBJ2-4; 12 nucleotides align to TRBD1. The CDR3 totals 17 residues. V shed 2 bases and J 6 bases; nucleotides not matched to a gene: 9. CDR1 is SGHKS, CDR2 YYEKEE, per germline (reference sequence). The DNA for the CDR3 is TGTGCCAGCAGCTTCTCCCCGGGACAGGGGGCTACAAACATTCAGTACTTC. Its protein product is CASSFSPGQGATNIQYF.

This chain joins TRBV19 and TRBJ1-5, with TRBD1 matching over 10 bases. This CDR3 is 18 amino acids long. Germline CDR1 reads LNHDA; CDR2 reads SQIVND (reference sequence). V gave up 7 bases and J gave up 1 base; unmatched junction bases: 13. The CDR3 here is CASNRQGAREGSNQPQHF. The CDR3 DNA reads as TGTGCCAGTAACCGACAGGGGGCTAGAGAGGGCAGCAATCAGCCCCAGCATTTT.

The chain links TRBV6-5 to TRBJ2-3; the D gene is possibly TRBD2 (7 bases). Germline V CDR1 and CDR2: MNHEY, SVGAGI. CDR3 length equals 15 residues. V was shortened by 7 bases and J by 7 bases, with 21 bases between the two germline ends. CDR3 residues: CASKHGGTLANTQYF. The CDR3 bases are TGTGCCAGCAAACACGGGGGGACACTAGCAAATACGCAGTATTTT.

The DNA for the CDR3 is TGTGCCAGCAGCGTATCCCCCCAACTCACAGATACGCAGTATTTT. Encoded protein: CASSVSPQLTDTQYF. This chain links TRBV9 with TRBJ2-3, with D hard to call. The V gene's germline CDR1 is SGDLS and CDR2 YYNGEE. The CDR3 is 15 amino acids. The V end lost 1 base, the J end lost 2 bases, and 11 bases lay between the germline ends.

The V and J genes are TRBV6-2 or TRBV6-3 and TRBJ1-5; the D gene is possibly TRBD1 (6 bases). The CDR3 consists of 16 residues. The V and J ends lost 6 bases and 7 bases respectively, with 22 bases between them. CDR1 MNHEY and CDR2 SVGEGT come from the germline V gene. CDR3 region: CASSRKEMGAGQPQHF. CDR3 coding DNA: TGTGCCAGCAGCCGCAAGGAAATGGGGGCAGGGCAGCCCCAGCATTTT.

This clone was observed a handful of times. As DNA, the CDR3 is TGTGCCAGCAGAAAGGGGGCAGAAGGAAACTATGGCTACACCTTC. Protein product: CASRKGAEGNYGYTF. The chain carries TRBV6-6 and TRBJ1-2; 7 bases line up with TRBD1. The trim removed 6 bases at V and 2 bases at J, leaving 9 bases unmatched. The CDR3 runs to 15 residues. The germline gives CDR1 MNHNY, CDR2 SVGAGI (reference sequence).

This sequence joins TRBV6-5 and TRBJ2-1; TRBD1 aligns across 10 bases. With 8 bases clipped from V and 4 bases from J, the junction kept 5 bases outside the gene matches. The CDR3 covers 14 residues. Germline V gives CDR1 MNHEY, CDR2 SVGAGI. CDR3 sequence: CASSGQGSYNEQFF. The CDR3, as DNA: TGTGCCAGCTCGGGACAGGGGTCTTACAATGAGCAGTTCTTC.